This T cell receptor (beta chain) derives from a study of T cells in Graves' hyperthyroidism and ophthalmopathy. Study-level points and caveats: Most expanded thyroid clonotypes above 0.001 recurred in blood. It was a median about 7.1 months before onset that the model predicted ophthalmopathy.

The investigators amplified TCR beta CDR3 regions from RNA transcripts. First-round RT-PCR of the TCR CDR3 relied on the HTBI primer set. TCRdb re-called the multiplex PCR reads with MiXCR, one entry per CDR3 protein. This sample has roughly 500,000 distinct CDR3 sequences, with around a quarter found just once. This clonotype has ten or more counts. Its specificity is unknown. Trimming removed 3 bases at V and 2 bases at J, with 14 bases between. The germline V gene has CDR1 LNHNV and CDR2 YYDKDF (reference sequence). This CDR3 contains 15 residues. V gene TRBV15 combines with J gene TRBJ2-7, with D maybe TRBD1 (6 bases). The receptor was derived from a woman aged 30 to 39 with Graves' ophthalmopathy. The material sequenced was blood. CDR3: CATSRSTGPAYEQYF. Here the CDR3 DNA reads TGTGCCACCAGCAGGTCGACAGGCCCGGCCTACGAGCAGTACTTC.